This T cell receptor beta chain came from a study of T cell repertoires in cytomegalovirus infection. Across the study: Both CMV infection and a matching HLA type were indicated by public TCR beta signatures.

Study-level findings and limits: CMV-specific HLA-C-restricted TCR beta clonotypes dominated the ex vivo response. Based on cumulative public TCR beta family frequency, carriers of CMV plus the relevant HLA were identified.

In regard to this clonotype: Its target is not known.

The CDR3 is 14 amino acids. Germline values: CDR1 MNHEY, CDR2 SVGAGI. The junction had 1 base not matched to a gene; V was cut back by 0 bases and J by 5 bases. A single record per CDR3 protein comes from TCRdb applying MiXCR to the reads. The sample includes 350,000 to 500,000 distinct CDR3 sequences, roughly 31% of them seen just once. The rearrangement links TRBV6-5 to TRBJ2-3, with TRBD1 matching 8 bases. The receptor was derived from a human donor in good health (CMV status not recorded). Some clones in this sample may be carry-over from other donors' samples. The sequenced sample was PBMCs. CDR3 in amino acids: CASSYSTGEDTQYF. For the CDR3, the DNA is TGTGCCAGCAGTTACTCGACAGGGGAAGATACGCAGTATTTT.